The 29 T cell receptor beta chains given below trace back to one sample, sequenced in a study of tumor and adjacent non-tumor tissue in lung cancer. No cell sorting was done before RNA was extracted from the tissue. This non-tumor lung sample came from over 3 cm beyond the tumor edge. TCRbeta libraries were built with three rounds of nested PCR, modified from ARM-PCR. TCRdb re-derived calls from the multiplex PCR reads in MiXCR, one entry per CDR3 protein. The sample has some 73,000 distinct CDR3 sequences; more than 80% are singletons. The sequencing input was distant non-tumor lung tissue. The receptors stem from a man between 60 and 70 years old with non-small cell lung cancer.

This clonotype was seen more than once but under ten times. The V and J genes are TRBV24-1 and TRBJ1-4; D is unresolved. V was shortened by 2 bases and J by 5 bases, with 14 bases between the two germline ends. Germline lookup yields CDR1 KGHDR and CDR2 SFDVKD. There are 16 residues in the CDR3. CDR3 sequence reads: CATSDSAFGVNEKLFF. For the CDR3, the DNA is TGTGCCACCAGTGATTCCGCCTTCGGGGTCAATGAAAAACTGTTTTTT.

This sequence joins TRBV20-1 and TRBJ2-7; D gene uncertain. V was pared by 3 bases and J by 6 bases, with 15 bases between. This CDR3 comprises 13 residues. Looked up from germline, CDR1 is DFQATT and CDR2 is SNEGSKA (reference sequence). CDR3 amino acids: CSASGQSLCEQYF. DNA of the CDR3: TGCAGTGCTAGCGGCCAGTCACTCTGCGAGCAGTACTTC.

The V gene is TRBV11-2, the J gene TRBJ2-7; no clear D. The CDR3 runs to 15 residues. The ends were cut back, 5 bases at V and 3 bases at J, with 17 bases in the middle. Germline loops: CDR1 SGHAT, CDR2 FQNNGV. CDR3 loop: CASSQDKTPLYEQYF. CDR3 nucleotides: TGTGCCAGCAGCCAAGACAAGACCCCTCTCTACGAGCAGTACTTC.

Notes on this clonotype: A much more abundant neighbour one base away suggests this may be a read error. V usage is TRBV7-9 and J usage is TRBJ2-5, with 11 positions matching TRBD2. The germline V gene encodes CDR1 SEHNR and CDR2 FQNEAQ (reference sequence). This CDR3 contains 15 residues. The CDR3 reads CASGLLAGVRETQYF. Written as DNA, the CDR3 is TGTGCCAGCGGCTTACTAGCGGGAGTCAGGGAGACCCAGTACTTC.

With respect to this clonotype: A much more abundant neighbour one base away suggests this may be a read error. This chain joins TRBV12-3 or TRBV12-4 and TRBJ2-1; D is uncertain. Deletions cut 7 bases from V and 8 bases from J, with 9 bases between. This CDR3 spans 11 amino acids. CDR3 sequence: CASNYWHEQFF. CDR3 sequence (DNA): TGTGCCAGCAACTACTGGCATGAGCAGTTCTTC.

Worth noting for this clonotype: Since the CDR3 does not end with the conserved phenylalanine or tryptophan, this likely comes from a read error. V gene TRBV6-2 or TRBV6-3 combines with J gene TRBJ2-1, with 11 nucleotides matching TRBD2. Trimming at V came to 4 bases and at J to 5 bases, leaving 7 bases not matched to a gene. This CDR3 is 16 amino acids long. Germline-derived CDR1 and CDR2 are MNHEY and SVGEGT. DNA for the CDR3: TGTGCCAGCAGTTCAGTGACTAGCGGGATAGACAATGAGCAGTTCTAC. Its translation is CASSSVTSGIDNEQFY.

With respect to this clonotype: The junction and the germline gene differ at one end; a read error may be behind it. The CDR3 nucleotides read TGTGCTAGCCGTTCCCAGGACAGGGGCGAGCAATACTTC. This gives the protein CASRSQDRGEQYF. The chain joins TRBV6-6 to TRBJ2-7; 9 bases line up with TRBD1. This CDR3 region has 13 residues. Germline CDR1 MNHNY, CDR2 SVGAGI (reference sequence).

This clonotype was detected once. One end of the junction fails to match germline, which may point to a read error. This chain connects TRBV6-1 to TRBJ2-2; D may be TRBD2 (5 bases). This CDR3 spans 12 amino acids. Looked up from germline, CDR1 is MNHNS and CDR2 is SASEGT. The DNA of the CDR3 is TGTGCCAGCACCTCGGCGTTCGGGGAGCTGTTATTT. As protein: CASTSAFGELLF.

The CDR3 is CSARGGLKTDTQYF. CDR3 coding DNA: TGCAGTGCTAGAGGCGGATTGAAGACAGATACGCAGTATTTT. The chain uses TRBV20-1 and TRBJ2-3; D unresolved. V gave up 1 base and J gave up 3 bases, with 11 bases separating them. Germline V gene data show CDR1 as DFQATT and CDR2 as SNEGSKA (reference sequence). The CDR3 totals 14 residues.

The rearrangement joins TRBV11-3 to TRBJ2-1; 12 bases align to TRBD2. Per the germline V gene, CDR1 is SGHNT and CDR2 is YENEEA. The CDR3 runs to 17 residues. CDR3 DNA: TGTGTTAGCAGCTCAGATCGACTAGCGGGAGTAGGTAATGAGCAGTTCTTC. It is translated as CVSSSDRLAGVGNEQFF.

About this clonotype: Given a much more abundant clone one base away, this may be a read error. In DNA form, the CDR3 reads TGCAGTGATAGGGGACAGGGGCGGGAGACCCAGTACTTC. Translated: CSDRGQGRETQYF. The chain is built from TRBV20-1 and TRBJ2-5; 10 bases fit TRBD1. Per germline, CDR1 DFQATT and CDR2 SNEGSKA (reference sequence). J lost 5 bases, V lost 7 bases, and 7 bases had no gene match. The CDR3 has 13 amino acids.

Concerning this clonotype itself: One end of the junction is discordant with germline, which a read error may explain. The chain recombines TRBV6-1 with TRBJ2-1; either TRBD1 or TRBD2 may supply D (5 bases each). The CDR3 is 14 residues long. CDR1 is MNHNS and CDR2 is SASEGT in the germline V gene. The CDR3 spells CASSEGYFYNEQLF. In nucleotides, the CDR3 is TGCGCCAGCAGTGAGGGGTACTTTTACAATGAGCAGCTCTTC.

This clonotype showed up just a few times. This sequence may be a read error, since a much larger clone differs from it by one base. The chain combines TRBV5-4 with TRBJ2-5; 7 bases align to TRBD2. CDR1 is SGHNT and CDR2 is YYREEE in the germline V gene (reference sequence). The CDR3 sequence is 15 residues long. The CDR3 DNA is TGTGCCAGCAGCTTGGCGTCTAGCGGACAAGAGGCCCAGTACTTC. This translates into CASSLASSGQEAQYF.

This chain's CDR3 is CSAPMTGAMHRTDTQYF. CDR3 coding DNA: TGCAGTGCTCCCATGACGGGGGCAATGCACCGCACAGATACGCAGTATTTT. V gene TRBV20-1 combines with J gene TRBJ2-3; possibly TRBD1 or TRBD2 for D (6 bases each). The CDR3 has 17 amino acids. V shed 5 bases and J shed 1 base, with 22 bases lying between them. The germline gives CDR1 DFQATT, CDR2 SNEGSKA (reference sequence).

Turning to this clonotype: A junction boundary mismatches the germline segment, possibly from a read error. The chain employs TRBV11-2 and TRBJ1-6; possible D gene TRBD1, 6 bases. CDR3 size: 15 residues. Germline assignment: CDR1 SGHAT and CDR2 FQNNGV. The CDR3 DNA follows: TGTGCCAGCAGCCTAGGATGGGACAATAATTCACCCCTCCGCTTT. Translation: CASSLGWDNNSPLRF.

As DNA, the CDR3 is TGCGCCAGCAGCCAAGAAGAACAGTCCCAAGAGCAGTACTTC. The encoded protein is CASSQEEQSQEQYF. This chain links TRBV4-1 with TRBJ2-7; D is ambiguous. V lost 0 bases and J lost 7, with 13 bases in between. The CDR3 has 14 residues. Germline assignment: CDR1 MGHRA and CDR2 YSYEKL.

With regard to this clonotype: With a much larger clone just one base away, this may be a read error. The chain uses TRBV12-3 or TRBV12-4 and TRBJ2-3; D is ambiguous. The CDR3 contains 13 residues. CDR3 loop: CASSLAYADTEYF. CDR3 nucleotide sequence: TGTGCCAGCAGTTTAGCCTACGCAGATACGGAGTATTTT.

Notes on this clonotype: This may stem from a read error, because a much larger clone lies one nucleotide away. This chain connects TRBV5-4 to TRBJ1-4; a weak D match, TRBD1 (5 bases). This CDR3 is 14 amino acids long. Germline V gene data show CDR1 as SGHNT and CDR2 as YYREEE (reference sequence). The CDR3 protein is CASSSGRANEKLLF. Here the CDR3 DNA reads TGTGCCAGCAGCTCGGGGCGAGCTAATGAAAAACTGCTTTTT.

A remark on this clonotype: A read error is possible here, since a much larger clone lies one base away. CDR3 DNA: TGTGCCAGCAGCACAAAAGGGTCTGGCTACACCTTC. Protein: CASSTKGSGYTF. The chain employs TRBV7-8 and TRBJ1-2; unclear D gene. Trimming left V 5 bases short and J 7 bases short, with 11 bases between. The CDR3 extends over 12 amino acids. From germline, CDR1 is SGHVS and CDR2 FQNEAQ.

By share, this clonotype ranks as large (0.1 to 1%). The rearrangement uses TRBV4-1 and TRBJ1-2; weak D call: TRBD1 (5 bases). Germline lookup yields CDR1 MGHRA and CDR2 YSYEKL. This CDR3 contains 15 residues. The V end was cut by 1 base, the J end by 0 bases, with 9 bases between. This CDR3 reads CASSQGRGPNYGYTF. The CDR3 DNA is TGCGCCAGCAGCCAAGGCCGGGGACCTAACTATGGCTACACCTTC.

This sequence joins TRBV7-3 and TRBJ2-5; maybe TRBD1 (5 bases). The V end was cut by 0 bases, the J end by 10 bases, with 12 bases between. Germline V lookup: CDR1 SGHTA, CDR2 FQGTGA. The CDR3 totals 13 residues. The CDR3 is CASSLTPRQSQYF. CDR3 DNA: TGTGCCAGCAGCTTAACTCCCAGACAGAGCCAGTACTTC.

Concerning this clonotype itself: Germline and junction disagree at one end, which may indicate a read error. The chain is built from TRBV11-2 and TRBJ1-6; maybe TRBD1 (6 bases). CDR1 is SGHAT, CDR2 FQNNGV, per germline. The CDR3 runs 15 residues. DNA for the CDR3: TGTGCCAGCAGGTTAGGAGGGGACAATAATTCACCGCCCCACTTT. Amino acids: CASRLGGDNNSPPHF.

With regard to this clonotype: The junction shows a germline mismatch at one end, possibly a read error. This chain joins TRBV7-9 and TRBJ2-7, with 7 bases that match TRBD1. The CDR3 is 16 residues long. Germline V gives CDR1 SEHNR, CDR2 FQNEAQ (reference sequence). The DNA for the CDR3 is TGTGCCAGCAGCTTCTTCCGGACAGGTAACTCCTACGAGCAGAACTTC. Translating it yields CASSFFRTGNSYEQNF.

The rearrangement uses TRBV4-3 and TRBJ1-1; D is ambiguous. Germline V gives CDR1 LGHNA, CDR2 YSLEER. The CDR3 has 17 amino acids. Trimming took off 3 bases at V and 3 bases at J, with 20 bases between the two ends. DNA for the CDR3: TGCGCCAGCAGCCATGACGTCCCGGGCAGTTCGGACACTGAAGCTTTCTTT. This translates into CASSHDVPGSSDTEAFF.

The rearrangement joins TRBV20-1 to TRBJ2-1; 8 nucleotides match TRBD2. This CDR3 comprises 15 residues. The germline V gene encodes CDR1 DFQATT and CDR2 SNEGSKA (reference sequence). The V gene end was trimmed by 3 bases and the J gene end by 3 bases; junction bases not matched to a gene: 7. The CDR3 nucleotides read TGCAGTGCTAGCACTGAGCGGGGGATCTACAATGAGCAGTTCTTC. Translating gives CSASTERGIYNEQFF.

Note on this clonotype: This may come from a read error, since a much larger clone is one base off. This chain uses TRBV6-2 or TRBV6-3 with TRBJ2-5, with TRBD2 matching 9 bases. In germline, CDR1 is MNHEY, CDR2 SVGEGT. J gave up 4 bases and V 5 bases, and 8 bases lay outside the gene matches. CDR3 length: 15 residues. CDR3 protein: CASSASGEATETQYF. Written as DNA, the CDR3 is TGTGCCAGCAGTGCTAGCGGGGAGGCCACAGAGACCCAGTACTTC.

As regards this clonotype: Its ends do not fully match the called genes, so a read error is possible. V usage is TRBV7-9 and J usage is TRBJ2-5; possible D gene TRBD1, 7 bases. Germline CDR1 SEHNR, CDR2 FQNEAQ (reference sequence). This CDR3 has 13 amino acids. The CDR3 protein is CASRQGGPEIQYF. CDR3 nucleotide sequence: TGTGCCAGTAGACAGGGAGGTCCAGAGATCCAGTACTTC.

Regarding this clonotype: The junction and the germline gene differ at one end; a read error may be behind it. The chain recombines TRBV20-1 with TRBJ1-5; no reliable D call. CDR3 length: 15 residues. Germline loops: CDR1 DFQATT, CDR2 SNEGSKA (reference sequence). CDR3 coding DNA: TGTAGTGCTAGAGATAGTGTAGAAGGCAATCAGCCCCAGCATTTT. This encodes CSARDSVEGNQPQHF.

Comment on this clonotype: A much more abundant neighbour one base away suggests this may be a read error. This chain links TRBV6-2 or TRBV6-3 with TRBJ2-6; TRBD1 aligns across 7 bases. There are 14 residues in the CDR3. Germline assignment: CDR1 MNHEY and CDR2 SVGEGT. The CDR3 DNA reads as TGTGCCAGCTCGACAGGGAATGGGGACAACGTCCTGACTTTC. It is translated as CASSTGNGDNVLTF.